The 23 T cell receptor beta chains below all came from one sample that was sequenced in a study of identical twins (dated by TCRdb to about 2016). To prepare the library, 5' RACE was applied. Sequencer: Illumina HiSeq 2000. TCRdb reworked the public reads: Q25 trimming with fastp, MiXCR clone assembly, productive beta chains retained. Rows with one shared CDR3 protein collapse into an entry with the most common genes and DNA. In all, the sample holds about 200,000 distinct CDR3 sequences, and more than 15% of those were seen once. The biggest ten clones account for 35% to 45% of the sample. These data were also filed under a second study, of T cells expressing NK-cell markers.

The sequenced sample was CD8+ T cells sorted from blood. The origin of the receptors is a woman in her late teens or twenties in good health.

The chain combines TRBV5-5 with TRBJ2-3; 10 bases fit TRBD2. There are 17 residues in the CDR3. CDR1 is SGHKS, CDR2 YYEKEE, per germline (reference sequence). The V and J ends lost 5 bases and 3 bases, in that order; junction bases with no gene match: 12. CDR3 in amino acids: CASRFKAGGRQTDTQYF. CDR3 bases: TGTGCCAGCAGGTTTAAAGCGGGGGGGCGCCAAACAGATACGCAGTATTTT.

This chain connects TRBV12-3 or TRBV12-4 to TRBJ2-1; D gene unclear. The CDR3 has 13 amino acids. Trimming took 8 bases from V and 1 from J, leaving 9 bases between them. As DNA, the CDR3 is TGTGCCAGCCGTGGCGGATCCTACAATGAGCAGTTCTTC. Translation gives CASRGGSYNEQFF.

This chain uses TRBV20-1 with TRBJ2-7; 7 bases fit TRBD2. The CDR3 is made up of 13 amino acids. Per the germline V gene, CDR1 is DFQATT and CDR2 is SNEGSKA (reference sequence). The V gene end was trimmed by 3 bases and the J gene end by 3 bases; junction bases not matched to a gene: 5. The CDR3 DNA follows: TGCAGTGCTAGCCTAGCGGCCCGCTACGAGCAGTACTTC. Amino acid sequence: CSASLAARYEQYF.

The gene calls are TRBV5-6 and TRBJ1-2; D gene ambiguous. Trimming removed 0 bases at V and 3 bases at J, with 6 bases between. The CDR3 runs to 13 residues. Germline V gives CDR1 SGHDT, CDR2 YYEEEE. The chain's CDR3 is CASSLGVDYGYTF. Here the CDR3 DNA reads TGTGCCAGCAGCTTGGGGGTTGACTATGGCTACACCTTC.

This clonotype has just a few counts. V is TRBV29-1 and J is TRBJ1-2; 7 nucleotides line up with TRBD1. V lost 5 bases to trimming and J lost 4 bases; unmatched junction nucleotides: 4. Germline values: CDR1 SQVTM, CDR2 ANQGSEA. There are 12 residues in the CDR3. The CDR3 loop reads CSVHRGIYGYTF. For the CDR3, the DNA is TGCAGCGTTCACAGGGGAATCTATGGCTACACCTTC. The full variable domain, its missing parts supplied by reference TRBV29-1 and TRBJ1-2, is SAVISQKPSRDICQRGTSLTIQCQVDSQVTMMFWYRQQPGQSLTLIATANQGSEATYESGFVIDKFPISRPNLTFSTLTVSNMSPEDSSIYLCSVHRGIYGYTFGSGTRLTVV.

CDR3 sequence: CSVEGQGDGYTF. The CDR3 DNA sequence: TGCAGCGTTGAGGGACAGGGAGATGGCTACACCTTC. V is TRBV29-1 and J is TRBJ1-2, with 9 positions matching TRBD1. V lost 3 bases, J lost 6 bases, and 2 bases stayed unmatched. The germline gives CDR1 SQVTM, CDR2 ANQGSEA. This CDR3 region has 12 residues.

Ten or more counts support this clonotype. This chain uses TRBV3-1 with TRBJ2-1; the match to TRBD2 covers 13 bases. Looked up from germline, CDR1 is LGHDT and CDR2 is YNNKEL (reference sequence). Trimming cost V 0 bases and J 11 bases; bases outside gene matches: 13. This CDR3 has 18 amino acids. CDR3 protein: CASSQDLGEGLAGTKQFF. DNA of the CDR3: TGTGCCAGCAGCCAAGATCTAGGGGAGGGACTAGCGGGAACCAAGCAGTTCTTC.

The chain links TRBV29-1 to TRBJ2-2; the D is unclear. This CDR3 spans 13 amino acids. CDR1 is SQVTM, CDR2 ANQGSEA, per germline. Trimming shortened V by 7 bases and J by 1 base, and 10 bases separated the two germline ends. The CDR3: CSGKDGNTGELFF. In DNA form, the CDR3 reads TGCAGCGGGAAGGACGGGAACACCGGGGAGCTGTTTTTT.

The chain joins TRBV6-1 to TRBJ1-6; 8 nucleotides agree with TRBD1. This CDR3 contains 15 residues. V was pared by 10 bases and J by 2 bases, with 7 bases of the junction left unmatched. Germline values: CDR1 MNHNS, CDR2 SASEGT. Written as DNA, the CDR3 is TGTGCCACGACAGGGGCGATCCCCTATAATTCACCCCTCCACTTT. This encodes CATTGAIPYNSPLHF.

This clonotype has just a few counts. The CDR3 nucleotides read TGCAGCGTTGAAGAAGGCTACACCTTC. Protein: CSVEEGYTF. The J gene is TRBJ1-2, the V gene TRBV29-1; D unresolved. Germline V lookup: CDR1 SQVTM, CDR2 ANQGSEA. The CDR3 is 9 residues long. V was cut by 0 bases and J by 8 bases, with 1 base left in between.

The chain links TRBV7-9 to TRBJ2-7; tentatively, D is TRBD1 (6 bases). Germline values: CDR1 SEHNR, CDR2 FQNEAQ (reference sequence). The V end was cut by 4 bases, the J end by 0 bases, with 19 bases between. The CDR3 contains 17 residues. The CDR3 DNA reads as TGTGCCAGCAGCTCGCGGACAGACCACTCAAGCTCCTACGAGCAGTACTTC. It specifies CASSSRTDHSSSYEQYF.

A few counts support this clonotype. The rearrangement links TRBV6-5 to TRBJ2-5; D gene uncertain. The germline V and J ends were trimmed by 4 bases and 1 base, with 7 bases remaining between them. Germline V gene data show CDR1 as MNHEY and CDR2 as SVGAGI. There are 13 residues in the CDR3. CDR3 sequence: CASSSQAQETQYF. CDR3 in DNA: TGTGCCAGCAGTTCCCAGGCCCAAGAGACCCAGTACTTC.

Many counts were recorded for this clonotype. J is TRBJ1-1 and V is TRBV5-1; D perhaps matches TRBD1 (6 bases). The V end lost 6 bases, the J end lost 8 bases, and 17 bases lay between the germline ends. CDR3 length: 13 amino acids. The germline CDR1 and CDR2 sequences are SGHRS and YFSETQ. The CDR3: CASTELGGQEAFF. CDR3 nucleotides: TGCGCCAGCACTGAACTCGGGGGGCAAGAAGCTTTCTTT.

This clonotype was seen a handful of times. V is TRBV7-9 and J is TRBJ1-1; D ambiguous. CDR1 SEHNR and CDR2 FQNEAQ come from the germline V gene (reference sequence). With 7 bases removed from V and 3 bases from J, the gap between germline ends came to 15 bases. This CDR3 has 14 residues. The CDR3 DNA is TGTGCCAGCATTGAGGCTAGGGCAGACACTGAAGCTTTCTTT. It specifies CASIEARADTEAFF. The variable domain in full, with the rest retrieved from reference TRBV7-9 and TRBJ1-1, is DTGVSQNPRHKITKRGQNVTFRCDPISEHNRLYWYRQTLGQGPEFLTYFQNEAQLEKSRLLSDRFSAERPKGSFSTLEIQRTEQGDSAMYLCASIEARADTEAFFGQGTRLTVV.

This clonotype occurred a few times. The rearrangement links TRBV6-2 or TRBV6-3 to TRBJ2-1; D gene ambiguous. Between the trimmed V and J ends, which lost 7 bases and 2 bases, there was a span of 9 bases. Per the germline V gene, CDR1 is MNHEY and CDR2 is SVGEGT. The CDR3 covers 13 residues. In nucleotides, the CDR3 is TGTGCCAGCACCCCCCCGCCCTACAATGAGCAGTTCTTC. The encoded protein is CASTPPPYNEQFF.

Ten or more counts support this clonotype. The chain uses TRBV12-3 or TRBV12-4 and TRBJ2-5, with 7 bases matching TRBD1. This CDR3 spans 14 amino acids. V shed 6 bases, J shed 3 bases, and the junction held 7 bases outside the gene matches. In DNA, the CDR3 is TGTGCCAGCAGGGTACAGGGGCGGGAAGAGACCCAGTACTTC. This encodes CASRVQGREETQYF.

This clonotype appeared a few times. The chain combines TRBV20-1 with TRBJ2-2; 8 bases are a match to TRBD2. This CDR3 has 13 amino acids. CDR1 is DFQATT and CDR2 is SNEGSKA in the germline V gene (reference sequence). The V segment lost 6 bases and the J segment 1 base; nucleotides outside the gene matches: 1. DNA of the CDR3: TGCAGTGCAACTAGCGGGAACACCGGGGAGCTGTTTTTT. This gives the protein CSATSGNTGELFF.

In its sample, this clonotype was seen a few times. This chain uses TRBV20-1 with TRBJ1-2; D is undetermined. Trimming shortened V by 0 bases and J by 5 bases, and 19 bases separated the two germline ends. Germline CDR1 DFQATT, CDR2 SNEGSKA (reference sequence). The CDR3 contains 16 residues. As DNA, the CDR3 is TGCAGTGCTAGAGATTATAATAAAGGGTGGTGGTATGGCTACACCTTC. This sequence encodes CSARDYNKGWWYGYTF.

The rearrangement uses TRBV20-1 and TRBJ2-3, with 13 nucleotides matching TRBD2. V trimming: 5 bases; J trimming: 4 bases; junction bases outside the gene matches: 12. The CDR3 is 17 amino acids. Germline V CDR1 and CDR2: DFQATT, SNEGSKA (reference sequence). CDR3 DNA sequence: TGCAGTGCTGTAGTCCTCGGACTAGCGGGAGAGGCAGATACGCAGTATTTT. Its protein is CSAVVLGLAGEADTQYF.

The table lists this clonotype with many counts. V gene TRBV4-3 combines with J gene TRBJ2-1; 7 bases map to TRBD2. Per germline, CDR1 LGHNA and CDR2 YSLEER. The CDR3 is 17 amino acids. The V segment lost 1 base and the J segment 3 bases; nucleotides outside the gene matches: 9. For the CDR3, the DNA is TGCGCCAGCAGCCAAGTGGCGATCGGGAGGCGCTACAATGAGCAGTTCTTC. Its protein product is CASSQVAIGRRYNEQFF.

This clonotype has more than one count but fewer than ten. This chain joins TRBV14 and TRBJ1-2, with D tentatively TRBD1 (5 bases). V was clipped by 1 base and J by 4 bases, with 13 bases between them. The CDR3 contains 15 residues. Germline V gene lookup returns CDR1 SGHDN and CDR2 FVKESK. This chain's CDR3 is CASSQVIQDIYGYTF. The CDR3 bases are TGTGCCAGCAGCCAAGTTATCCAGGACATCTATGGCTACACCTTC.

This clonotype appeared a few times. J is TRBJ2-1 and V is TRBV7-8, with 7 bases that match TRBD2. The CDR3 runs 16 residues. Germline CDR1 and CDR2: SGHVS and FQNEAQ. The V and J ends lost 1 base and 4 bases, in that order; junction bases with no gene match: 7. The CDR3 bases are TGTGCCAGCAGCTTAGGGGAGGGAACTATTTACAATGAGCAGTTCTTC. As protein: CASSLGEGTIYNEQFF.

The chain carries TRBV2 and TRBJ2-7; possible D gene TRBD1, 6 bases. The CDR3 covers 13 residues. Germline CDR1 is SNHLY and CDR2 is FYNNEI. The V and J ends lost 6 bases and 3 bases respectively, with 12 bases between them. As DNA, the CDR3 is TGTGCCAGCAGATCCGGGACAATCTACGAGCAGTACTTC. Translated: CASRSGTIYEQYF. The variable domain in full, with the rest retrieved from reference TRBV2 and TRBJ2-7, is EPEVTQTPSHQVTQMGQEVILRCVPISNHLYFYWYRQILGQKVEFLVSFYNNEISEKSEIFDDQFSVERPDGSNFTLKIRSTKLEDSAMYFCASRSGTIYEQYFGPGTRLTVT.